One T cell receptor beta chain is described in this entry. Its matching antigen is unknown. This entry is derived from a study of resident and recirculating memory T cells in vitiligo. Study-wide background: Each patient gave two lesional and two nonlesional epidermal shave biopsies, plus PBMCs.

Profiling relied on immunoSEQ multiplex PCR, and the TCRdb table lists in-frame clones only, not all of them. The repertoire holds some 70,000 clones, with approximately 91% as singletons. V gave up 2 bases and J gave up 0 bases, with 17 bases separating them. Germline V gene lookup returns CDR1 MNHNS and CDR2 SASEGT. The CDR3 is 18 residues long. Study-level findings and limits: Different lesions suggested infiltration by different T cell clones.

The clonotype comes from a male donor with vitiligo. The material sequenced was blood. V gene TRBV6-1 combines with J gene TRBJ1-5; tentatively, D is TRBD1 (6 bases). The CDR3 DNA reads TGTGCCAGCAGTGAAAGGGACACAGGGTACAATAGCAATCAGCCCCAGCATTTT. Translation: CASSERDTGYNSNQPQHF.